Shown below are 22 T cell receptor beta chains from a single sample sequenced in a study of cytomegalovirus exposure and HLA in healthy donors. Vbeta (60) and Jbeta (13) primers were used in the PCR. Only in-frame clones appear in the TCRdb table, and some are missing; sequencing was by immunoSEQ multiplex PCR. The sample gives some 140,000 clones, about 74% of which show up once; approximately 4.3% is in the top ten. Sequences were obtained from PBMCs. The source is a man younger than 35 in good health and CMV-seropositive.

The gene calls are TRBV7-2 and TRBJ2-1; TRBD2 aligns across 7 bases. CDR1 is SGHTA and CDR2 is FQGNSA in the germline V gene. V gave up 6 bases and J gave up 5 bases; unmatched junction bases: 4. The CDR3 covers 13 residues. CDR3 sequence: CASRASGHNEQFF. As DNA, the CDR3 is TGTGCCAGCAGGGCTAGCGGACACAATGAGCAGTTCTTC. The variable domain in full, with the rest retrieved from reference TRBV7-2 and TRBJ2-1, is GAGVSQSPSNKVTEKGKDVELRCDPISGHTALYWYRQSLGQGLEFLIYFQGNSAPDKSGLPSDRFSAERTGGSVSTLTIQRTQQEDSAVYLCASRASGHNEQFFGPGTRLTVL.

The chain carries TRBV4-1 and TRBJ2-3, with 11 bases identical to TRBD2. The germline V gene encodes CDR1 MGHRA and CDR2 YSYEKL. The CDR3 extends over 17 amino acids. With 2 bases clipped from V and 0 bases from J, the junction kept 4 bases outside the gene matches. The CDR3 nucleotides read TGCGCCAGCAGCCAAAATGGACTAGCGGGCAGCACAGATACGCAGTATTTT. Protein: CASSQNGLAGSTDTQYF.

The rearrangement links TRBV7-9 to TRBJ2-1; perhaps TRBD2 as D (6 bases). The CDR3 totals 13 residues. Germline CDR1 SEHNR, CDR2 FQNEAQ (reference sequence). V was pared by 2 bases and J by 5 bases, with 7 bases between. The CDR3 here is CASSLSGDNEQFF. CDR3 nucleotide sequence: TGTGCCAGCAGCTTATCGGGAGACAATGAGCAGTTCTTC.

This chain joins TRBV10-1 and TRBJ1-5; the D gene is possibly TRBD1 (5 bases). V was clipped by 2 bases and J by 7 bases, with 12 bases between them. CDR3 length: 14 amino acids. CDR1 WNHNN and CDR2 SYGVQD come from the germline V gene (reference sequence). The CDR3 bases are TGCGCCAGCAGTGAGGATAGGGGATCGCAGCCCCAGCATTTT. This translates into CASSEDRGSQPQHF.

The count of this clone is one. V is TRBV7-9 and J is TRBJ2-7; D may be TRBD1 (5 bases). Looked up from germline, CDR1 is SEHNR and CDR2 is FQNEAQ (reference sequence). The CDR3 is 12 residues long. V lost 5 bases, J lost 1 base, and 6 bases lay in between. The CDR3 DNA follows: TGTGCCAGCAGCCGACAGTCCTACGAGCAGTACTTC. Translation: CASSRQSYEQYF.

The chain recombines TRBV4-1 with TRBJ2-7, with D maybe TRBD1 (6 bases). Trimming removed 1 base from V and 1 base from J, with 11 bases in between. This CDR3 spans 15 amino acids. The V gene's germline CDR1 is MGHRA and CDR2 YSYEKL. The CDR3 sequence is CASSQGAGASYEQYF. The CDR3 bases are TGCGCCAGCAGCCAAGGGGCAGGGGCGTCCTACGAGCAGTACTTC.

The CDR3 protein is CASSVKGGHWRTSGANVLTF. As DNA, the CDR3 is TGTGCCAGCAGCGTAAAGGGGGGGCACTGGAGAACTTCTGGGGCCAACGTCCTGACTTTC. The chain carries TRBV9 and TRBJ2-6; maybe TRBD2 (7 bases). Trimming left V 1 base short and J 1 base short, with 21 bases between. Germline V lookup: CDR1 SGDLS, CDR2 YYNGEE. The CDR3 loop spans 20 amino acids.

The CDR3 here is CASSLGTILTPQYF. The CDR3 DNA follows: TGTGCCAGCAGCTTAGGGACTATCCTAACCCCACAGTACTTC. The V and J genes are TRBV7-2 and TRBJ2-7; D may be TRBD2 (6 bases). Looked up from germline, CDR1 is SGHTA and CDR2 is FQGNSA. V dropped 1 base and J dropped 10 bases, with 17 bases sitting between them. The CDR3 totals 14 residues.

The V call is TRBV4-1, the J call TRBJ2-7; 10 positions agree with TRBD2. V lost 3 bases to trimming and J lost 2 bases; unmatched junction nucleotides: 7. The length of the CDR3 is 16 residues. Germline CDR1 MGHRA, CDR2 YSYEKL. CDR3 protein: CASSHPGLAAAYEQYF. CDR3 DNA: TGCGCCAGCAGCCACCCCGGACTAGCGGCCGCCTACGAGCAGTACTTC.

This rearrangement joins TRBV6-1 to TRBJ1-4, with 9 positions matching TRBD1. This CDR3 is built from 14 residues. CDR1 MNHNS and CDR2 SASEGT come from the germline V gene. The V and J ends lost 5 bases and 5 bases, in that order; junction bases with no gene match: 3. CDR3 sequence: CASSFDRGNEKLFF. The DNA for the CDR3 is TGTGCCAGCAGTTTTGACAGGGGGAATGAAAAACTGTTTTTT.

The J gene is TRBJ2-1, the V gene TRBV9; TRBD2 agrees at 14 bases. Germline V lookup: CDR1 SGDLS, CDR2 YYNGEE. The CDR3 consists of 16 residues. V shed 2 bases and J 3 bases; nucleotides not matched to a gene: 1. In DNA form, the CDR3 reads TGTGCCAGCAGCGTGGGACTAGCGGGAGTCTACAATGAGCAGTTCTTC. Its translation is CASSVGLAGVYNEQFF. Variable domain in full (rest from reference TRBV9 and TRBJ2-1): DSGVTQTPKHLITATGQRVTLRCSPRSGDLSVYWYQQSLDQGLQFLIQYYNGEERAKGNILERFSAQQFPDLHSELNLSSLELGDSALYFCASSVGLAGVYNEQFFGPGTRLTVL.

The chain links TRBV9 to TRBJ1-1; D is undetermined. Germline V gives CDR1 SGDLS, CDR2 YYNGEE. Trimming took off 3 bases at V and 11 bases at J, with 14 bases between the two ends. This CDR3 is 12 amino acids long. The CDR3 DNA reads as TGTGCCAGCAGCGGGCGGGGTTATGAGGCTTTCTTT. Its protein product is CASSGRGYEAFF. The full variable domain, with the rest looked up from reference TRBV9 and TRBJ1-1, is DSGVTQTPKHLITATGQRVTLRCSPRSGDLSVYWYQQSLDQGLQFLIQYYNGEERAKGNILERFSAQQFPDLHSELNLSSLELGDSALYFCASSGRGYEAFFGQGTRLTVV.

The chain joins TRBV14 to TRBJ1-2, with 8 bases identical to TRBD1. The J segment lost 3 bases and the V segment lost 4 bases, leaving 4 bases of the junction unmatched. Germline V gene lookup returns CDR1 SGHDN and CDR2 FVKESK. The length of the CDR3 is 14 residues. CDR3 nucleotides: TGTGCCAGCAGCCGGACAGGGAAAGACTATGGCTACACCTTC. It codes for CASSRTGKDYGYTF.

This clone was seen a handful of times. The V gene is TRBV9, the J gene TRBJ2-7; unclear D gene. V was trimmed by 0 bases and J by 3 bases, leaving 7 bases between them. This CDR3 region has 13 residues. The V gene's germline CDR1 is SGDLS and CDR2 YYNGEE. CDR3 nucleotides: TGTGCCAGCAGCGTAGGTAGCAACTACGAGCAGTACTTC. It codes for CASSVGSNYEQYF.

This clone has only a few counts. The chain links TRBV28 to TRBJ2-1; D unresolved. V was shortened by 5 bases and J by 7 bases, with 3 bases between the two germline ends. Germline CDR1 reads MDHEN; CDR2 reads SYDVKM. This CDR3 has 10 amino acids. CDR3 residues: CASSLNEQFF. The CDR3, as DNA: TGTGCCAGCAGTCTTAATGAGCAGTTCTTC.

The CDR3 DNA is TGTGCCAGCAGCTTAAGTTCAGGGGCCGGCTACACCTTC. It is translated as CASSLSSGAGYTF. The V call is TRBV7-9, the J call TRBJ1-2, with a possible D match to TRBD1 (6 bases). Germline CDR1 reads SEHNR; CDR2 reads FQNEAQ (reference sequence). The length of the CDR3 is 13 residues. Trimming removed 2 bases from V and 8 bases from J, with 12 bases in between.

The V gene is TRBV18, the J gene TRBJ2-7; 7 positions match TRBD1. Trimming at V came to 1 base and at J to 5 bases, leaving 11 bases not matched to a gene. CDR3 length: 16 amino acids. CDR1 KGHSH and CDR2 LQKENI come from the germline V gene. CDR3 coding DNA: TGTGCCAGCTCACCACTGGGCACAGGGGCCAGGAACGAGCAGTACTTC. As protein: CASSPLGTGARNEQYF.

The chain uses TRBV7-9 and TRBJ1-1; 9 nucleotides match TRBD1. The CDR3 has 14 amino acids. Germline V CDR1 and CDR2: SEHNR, FQNEAQ (reference sequence). After removal of 3 bases from V and 6 bases from J, the junction contained 5 bases not matched to a gene. The DNA of the CDR3 is TGTGCCAGCAGCTTCCCGCGGACAGGGGCTGAAGCTTTCTTT. Translating it yields CASSFPRTGAEAFF. Supplemented by reference TRBV7-9 and TRBJ1-1, the full variable domain reads DTGVSQNPRHKITKRGQNVTFRCDPISEHNRLYWYRQTLGQGPEFLTYFQNEAQLEKSRLLSDRFSAERPKGSFSTLEIQRTEQGDSAMYLCASSFPRTGAEAFFGQGTRLTVV.

V is TRBV6-4 and J is TRBJ2-1; D gene ambiguous. The CDR3 totals 14 residues. Per germline, CDR1 MRHNA and CDR2 SNTAGT. Between the trimmed V and J ends, which lost 1 base and 8 bases, there was a span of 12 bases. In nucleotides, the CDR3 is TGTGCCAGCAGTGACTTCCCCGCTAGTCATGAGCAGTTCTTC. Encoded protein: CASSDFPASHEQFF.

V usage is TRBV30 and J usage is TRBJ1-1, with a tentative D call TRBD1 (5 bases). Germline assignment: CDR1 GTSNPN and CDR2 SVGIG (reference sequence). There are 14 residues in the CDR3. With 2 bases removed from V and 4 bases from J, the gap between germline ends came to 14 bases. The CDR3 here is CAWSLPGRSTEAFF. CDR3 coding DNA: TGTGCCTGGAGTCTTCCAGGGCGGAGCACTGAAGCTTTCTTT.

The genes are TRBV28 and TRBJ2-6; TRBD1 is a possible D gene (6 bases). Trimming took off 3 bases at V and 4 bases at J, with 10 bases between the two ends. The CDR3 is 15 residues long. Germline CDR1 reads MDHEN; CDR2 reads SYDVKM. DNA for the CDR3: TGTGCCAGCAGTTTCCCCGGACAGGGGGCCAACGTCCTGACTTTC. It translates to CASSFPGQGANVLTF.

This clone has just a few counts. The gene calls are TRBV6-6 and TRBJ2-3, with a possible D match to TRBD1 (5 bases). Per the germline V gene, CDR1 is MNHNY and CDR2 is SVGAGI (reference sequence). V gave up 3 bases and J gave up 2 bases, with 15 bases separating them. CDR3 length: 16 amino acids. The CDR3 sequence is CASSYYRGKNTDTQYF. The CDR3 region has the DNA TGTGCCAGCAGTTATTATAGGGGCAAAAACACAGATACGCAGTATTTT.